The 3 T cell receptor beta chains in this list originate from one sample, sequenced in a study of cytomegalovirus exposure and HLA in healthy donors. In the PCR, 60 Vbeta and 13 Jbeta primers were used. Sequencing used immunoSEQ multiplex PCR; TCRdb keeps in-frame clones, though not all of them. In the table there are over 90,000 clones, under 80% of which are singletons. The sequenced material came from PBMCs. These receptors all stem from a woman between 18 and 30 years old in good health and CMV-seropositive.

This chain links TRBV4-3 with TRBJ2-7; 9 bases map to TRBD1. The V gene end was trimmed by 4 bases and the J gene end by 5 bases; junction bases not matched to a gene: 6. Germline V gives CDR1 LGHNA, CDR2 YSLEER. This CDR3 is built from 14 residues. CDR3: CASSPDRGDDEQYF. In DNA, the CDR3 is TGCGCCAGCAGCCCAGACAGGGGGGACGACGAGCAGTACTTC.

The chain uses TRBV5-1 and TRBJ1-1; D may be TRBD1 (5 bases). The CDR3 consists of 11 residues. V was cut by 2 bases and J by 8 bases, with 7 bases left in between. CDR1 and CDR2 (germline): SGHRS, YFSETQ. The CDR3, as DNA: TGCGCCAGCAGCTTTAAGGGGGAAGCTTTCTTT. Encoded protein: CASSFKGEAFF.

V and J are TRBV5-4 and TRBJ1-2; TRBD1 aligns across 10 bases. The CDR3 spans 19 residues. V was clipped by 0 bases and J by 3 bases; unmatched bases: 14. Germline V gives CDR1 SGHNT, CDR2 YYREEE (reference sequence). This CDR3 is CASSLGQNPRDRGYYGYTF. CDR3 nucleotide sequence: TGTGCCAGCAGCTTGGGGCAAAACCCCCGGGACAGGGGATACTATGGCTACACCTTC.